This passage covers 6 T cell receptor beta chains from one sample sequenced in a study of CD8 T cells in Susac syndrome. An amount of RNA that ranged from roughly 0.5 to 1 ug was reverse transcribed with random hexamers. TCRdb redid the calling of the immunoSEQ multiplex PCR reads with MiXCR, one entry per CDR3 protein. The data show under 90,000 distinct CDR3 sequences, with about 93% seen just once and about 0.54% held by the top ten. The sample consisted of CD4+ T cells from PBMCs. Every receptor here comes from a human donor with Susac syndrome.

The V and J genes are TRBV12-3 or TRBV12-4 and TRBJ1-2; TRBD1 matches 7 bases. V was pared by 3 bases and J by 1 base, with 5 bases of the junction left unmatched. The CDR3 sequence is 15 residues long. The CDR3 loop reads CASSFGQARNYGYTF. The CDR3 DNA sequence: TGTGCCAGCAGTTTCGGACAGGCCCGTAACTATGGCTACACCTTC.

The chain couples TRBV29-1 to TRBJ2-3; 10 positions agree with TRBD2. V dropped 4 bases and J dropped 2; count of bases not matched to a gene: 3. The germline V gene has CDR1 SQVTM and CDR2 ANQGSEA. The CDR3 is 14 residues long. The CDR3 region is CSVGTSGFTDTQYF. CDR3 DNA: TGCAGCGTTGGGACTAGCGGATTCACAGATACGCAGTATTTT.

V is TRBV20-1 and J is TRBJ1-1, with D tentatively TRBD1 (6 bases). The germline V gene has CDR1 DFQATT and CDR2 SNEGSKA (reference sequence). This CDR3 comprises 14 residues. With 0 bases removed from V and 4 bases from J, the gap between germline ends came to 12 bases. The CDR3 reads CSARDGGRGTEAFF. The CDR3 DNA follows: TGCAGTGCTAGAGATGGGGGCAGGGGCACTGAAGCTTTCTTT.

The sample holds one count of this clonotype. V is TRBV24-1 and J is TRBJ1-5, with D hard to call. Germline V gives CDR1 KGHDR, CDR2 SFDVKD. This CDR3 has 16 residues. Trimming removed 5 bases from V and 2 bases from J, with 15 bases in between. CDR3 nucleotide sequence: TGTGCCACCAGTGCGTCGGGGAGAGGTCGCAATCAGCCCCAGCATTTT. Amino acids: CATSASGRGRNQPQHF.

V usage is TRBV7-3 and J usage is TRBJ2-3; the D is unclear. V lost 1 base, J lost 5 bases, and 7 bases lay in between. The length of the CDR3 is 13 residues. The germline V gene encodes CDR1 SGHTA and CDR2 FQGTGA. This CDR3 is CASSLNLGDTQYF. CDR3 in DNA: TGTGCCAGCAGCTTAAATTTAGGAGATACGCAGTATTTT.

This rearrangement joins TRBV7-9 to TRBJ1-1; 7 bases fit TRBD1. The germline V gene encodes CDR1 SEHNR and CDR2 FQNEAQ (reference sequence). The J segment lost 0 bases and the V segment lost 5 bases, leaving 9 bases of the junction unmatched. This CDR3 is built from 16 residues. CDR3 DNA sequence: TGTGCCAGCAGCCAAAAACAGGGGACAGTGAACACTGAAGCTTTCTTT. Protein product: CASSQKQGTVNTEAFF. Full variable domain (rest looked up from reference TRBV7-9 and TRBJ1-1): DTGVSQNPRHKITKRGQNVTFRCDPISEHNRLYWYRQTLGQGPEFLTYFQNEAQLEKSRLLSDRFSAERPKGSFSTLEIQRTEQGDSAMYLCASSQKQGTVNTEAFFGQGTRLTVV.